This T cell receptor beta chain stems from a study of blood T cell repertoires in COVID-19. Background on the study: Samples came from the United States, Italy and Spain, spanning acute and convalescent COVID-19.

Method: immunoSEQ multiplex PCR; TCRdb's copy keeps in-frame clones and lacks some. The top ten hold approximately 9.9% of the sample, which has about 140,000 clones, 90% seen once. Germline-derived CDR1 and CDR2 are SEHNR and FQNEAQ (reference sequence). V was cut by 8 bases and J by 5 bases, with 18 bases left in between. The CDR3 loop spans 15 amino acids. The receptor comes from an elderly woman with acute or convalescent COVID-19. Material for sequencing was peripheral blood. V gene TRBV7-9 combines with J gene TRBJ2-2; D is possibly TRBD2 (5 bases). The CDR3 DNA sequence: TGTGCCAGCCTAGCCCCCCCCAAAGGGACCGGGGAGCTGTTTTTT. Its protein is CASLAPPKGTGELFF.